The rows below give T cell receptor beta chains drawn from one sample of a study of blood T cells in healthy people across ages. TCRdb processed the 5' RACE reads anew with MiXCR; each CDR3 protein has one entry. The sample yields some 900,000 distinct CDR3 sequences, around 26% seen once. Sequences were obtained from blood. These TCRs come from an elderly woman in good health. The CDR3 runs from the conserved cysteine through the conserved F or W. A D gene is named only where the DNA matches it firmly. Expanded clones get a size class; other rows say once, few or many, or leave the size out.

v_call: TRBV9
j_call: TRBJ1-4
d_call: -
clone_size: -
cdr3_nt: TGTGCCAGCAGCTCCTCGTTCGATAGACGTAATGAAAAACTGTTGTTT
cdr3_aa: CASSSSFDRRNEKLLF

v_call: TRBV5-4
j_call: TRBJ2-3
d_call: -
clone_size: -
cdr3_nt: TGTGCCAGCAGCTTGGAGGGTGCAGTTCAGGATACGCAGTATTTT
cdr3_aa: CASSLEGAVQDTQYF

v_call: TRBV18
j_call: TRBJ2-1
d_call: TRBD2
clone_size: -
cdr3_nt: TGTGCCAGCTCACCACGGTCGACTAGCGGGGTTAAATACAATGAGCAGTTCTTC
cdr3_aa: CASSPRSTSGVKYNEQFF

v_call: TRBV12-3/TRBV12-4
j_call: TRBJ1-1
d_call: TRBD1
clone_size: -
cdr3_nt: TGTGCCGGCAGTAAACACAGGGGTAAGGTAACTGAAGCTTTCTTT
cdr3_aa: CAGSKHRGKVTEAFF

v_call: TRBV9
j_call: TRBJ2-7
d_call: -
clone_size: few
cdr3_nt: TGTGCCAGCAGCGTAGGAGGGCGCTCCTACGAGCAGTACTTC
cdr3_aa: CASSVGGRSYEQYF

v_call: TRBV5-6
j_call: TRBJ2-7
d_call: -
clone_size: many
cdr3_nt: TGTGCCAGCAGCTTGAACCAACTCTACGAGCAGTACTTC
cdr3_aa: CASSLNQLYEQYF

v_call: TRBV4-3
j_call: TRBJ2-1
d_call: -
clone_size: many
cdr3_nt: TGCGCCAGCAGCCAAAAACTTCACAGTTACAATGAGCAGTTCTTC
cdr3_aa: CASSQKLHSYNEQFF

v_call: TRBV6-2/TRBV6-3
j_call: TRBJ2-2
d_call: TRBD2
clone_size: -
cdr3_nt: TGTGCCAGCAGACGACTAGCGGGGGGCACCGGGGAGCTGTTTTTT
cdr3_aa: CASRRLAGGTGELFF

v_call: TRBV7-9
j_call: TRBJ2-7
d_call: TRBD2
clone_size: many
cdr3_nt: TGTGCCAGCAGCTTAAGCGGGGGGGTGGACGAGCAGTACTTC
cdr3_aa: CASSLSGGVDEQYF

v_call: TRBV3-1
j_call: TRBJ1-2
d_call: -
clone_size: many
cdr3_nt: TGTGCCAGCAGTTCTACACTCTTGGGAGGCTACACCTTC
cdr3_aa: CASSSTLLGGYTF

v_call: TRBV12-3/TRBV12-4
j_call: TRBJ2-3
d_call: -
clone_size: -
cdr3_nt: TGTGCCAGCGGACGGGAGATGAGCACAGATGTGCAGTATTTT
cdr3_aa: CASGREMSTDVQYF

v_call: TRBV7-2
j_call: TRBJ2-3
d_call: TRBD2
clone_size: many
cdr3_nt: TGTGCCAGCAGCTTAGGCATTAGCGGGGGTTACACAGATACGCAGTATTTT
cdr3_aa: CASSLGISGGYTDTQYF

v_call: TRBV6-2/TRBV6-3
j_call: TRBJ1-1
d_call: -
clone_size: -
cdr3_nt: TGTGCCAGCAGTTACTCGGGGTGTCGGACTGAAGCTTTCTTT
cdr3_aa: CASSYSGCRTEAFF

v_call: TRBV20-1
j_call: TRBJ1-3
d_call: -
clone_size: few
cdr3_nt: TGCAGTGCTAGAGATCGGGGGGCTGAACCTGGAAACACCATATATTTT
cdr3_aa: CSARDRGAEPGNTIYF

v_call: TRBV29-1
j_call: TRBJ1-4
d_call: TRBD1
clone_size: many
cdr3_nt: TGCAGCGTTGCGACCGGGACAGGGACGGAAAAACTGTTTTTT
cdr3_aa: CSVATGTGTEKLFF

v_call: TRBV15
j_call: TRBJ2-1
d_call: TRBD2
clone_size: many
cdr3_nt: TGTGCCACCAGCTCCCGGGAGGGTAGGAGTCCTTACAATGAGCAGTTCTTC
cdr3_aa: CATSSREGRSPYNEQFF